This TCR beta chain was sequenced for a study of persistence of HIV-infected CD4 T cells. Nonspecific anti-CD3/anti-CD28 bead stimulation represents the broad CD4+ T cell repertoire. Sorting selected CD4+ T cells upregulating both CD40 ligand and CD69. This was the immunoSEQ version 4 assay in survey mode. The method was immunoSEQ multiplex PCR; TCRdb's version includes in-frame clones alone and lacks a portion of them. The sample yields approximately 46,000 clones, 80% to 90% seen once. The CDR3 is 17 amino acids. CDR1 and CDR2 from the germline V gene are KGHDR and SFDVKD. The germline V and J ends were trimmed by 0 bases and 5 bases, with 16 bases remaining between them. A word on this clone: The target antigen is unknown.

Overall study results and limits: Antigen-responding cells were enriched for degenerate expanded CDR3beta sequences. Proviral oligoclonality tracked with TCR oligoclonality within the same sorted cells.

Sequencing was performed on CD4+ T cells sorted from PBMCs after approximately 20-hour stimulation, taken from a patient who received antiretroviral therapy. The genes are TRBV24-1 and TRBJ2-1; the D call may be TRBD1 or TRBD2 (5 bases each). The receptor comes from an adult woman with HIV who was CMV-seropositive. The CDR3 coding sequence is TGTGCCACCAGTGATTTGGGCAGGGACGGAAGAAACAATGAGCAGTTCTTC. As protein: CATSDLGRDGRNNEQFF.